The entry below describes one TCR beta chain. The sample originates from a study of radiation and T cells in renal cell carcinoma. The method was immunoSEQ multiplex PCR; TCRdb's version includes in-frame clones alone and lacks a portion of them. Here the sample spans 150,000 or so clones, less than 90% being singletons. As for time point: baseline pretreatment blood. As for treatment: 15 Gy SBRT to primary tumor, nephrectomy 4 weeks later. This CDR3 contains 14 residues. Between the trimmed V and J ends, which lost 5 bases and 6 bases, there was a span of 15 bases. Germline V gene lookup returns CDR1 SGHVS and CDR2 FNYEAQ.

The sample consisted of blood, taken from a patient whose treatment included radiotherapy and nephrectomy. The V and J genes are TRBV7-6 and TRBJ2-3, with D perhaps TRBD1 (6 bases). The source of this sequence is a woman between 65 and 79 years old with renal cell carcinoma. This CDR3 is CASSIGQFTDTQYF. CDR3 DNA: TGTGCCAGCAGCATCGGACAGTTCACGGATACGCAGTATTTT. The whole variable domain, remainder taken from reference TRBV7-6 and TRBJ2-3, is GAGVSQSPRYKVTKRGQDVALRCDPISGHVSLYWYRQALGQGPEFLTYFNYEAQQDKSGLPNDRFSAERPEGSISTLTIQRTEQRDSAMYRCASSIGQFTDTQYFGPGTRLTVL.